This TCR beta chain was sequenced for a study of blood T cells in healthy people across ages. For this clonotype: Antigen unknown.

Study-level findings and limits: Estimates drawn from one million T cells were deemed to understate diversity. Aged donors had fewer naive CD4+ cells and lower diversity than long-lived donors.

There are 15 residues in the CDR3. A second PCR, run for 7 to 11 cycles, used a sample-barcoded 5' primer plus a J-beta primer mix. MiXCR, applied by TCRdb to the 5' RACE reads, yields one record per CDR3 protein. The top ten clones hold roughly 7.7% of a sample with around 1.5 million distinct CDR3 sequences, 35% to 45% of them seen once. The specimen sequenced was blood. The V gene is TRBV12-3 or TRBV12-4, the J gene TRBJ2-1; 7 nucleotides line up with TRBD1. The DNA end lines up better with TRBJ2-7; the J call may be wrong. This sequence originates from a woman under 30 in good health. The CDR3 reads CASSQGDSSYNEQYF. As DNA, the CDR3 is TGTGCCAGCAGTCAGGGGGACAGCTCCTACAATGAGCAGTACTTC.